A selection of T cell receptor beta chains follows, all from one sample in a study of T-cell memory formation after mild COVID-19. TCRdb recomputed calls from the 5' RACE reads with MiXCR, one row per CDR3 protein. The table records 350,000 to 500,000 distinct CDR3 sequences, more than 15% of them present only once. The sequenced material came from PBMCs or a T cell subset sorted from them (not recorded which). All receptors derive from a man aged 18 to 30 who had mild COVID-19 (a few samples of this study predate the infection). Cell type and time point are not known. Each CDR3 is given with its conserved first and last residue. Fields, in order: V gene, J gene, clone size, D gene, CDR3 DNA, CDR3 protein. D genes are given only for firm matches. For some rows the clone size is stated as once, few or many, or as a class when expanded; others skip it.

>TRBV7-8|TRBJ2-3|few|NA
TGTGCCAGCAGCTCAATCCGGGGCTCAGATACGCAGTATTTT
CASSSIRGSDTQYF
>TRBV11-3|TRBJ2-5|NA|NA
TGTGCCAGCAGCCCCACGACAGGACATGGGACCCAGTACTTC
CASSPTTGHGTQYF
>TRBV20-1|TRBJ2-5|NA|TRBD2
TGCAGTGCTAGAGTGGGACTAGCGATGGAGACCCAGTACTTC
CSARVGLAMETQYF
>TRBV7-9|TRBJ2-3|many|TRBD2
TGTGCCAGCAGCCCCCGAGGGCGGGGGGGCACAGATACGCAGTATTTT
CASSPRGRGGTDTQYF
>TRBV7-9|TRBJ2-3|once|TRBD2
TGTGCCAGCAGCGTCGGGGGACTAGCGCCGGATACGCAGTATTTT
CASSVGGLAPDTQYF
>TRBV6-4|TRBJ2-1|few|TRBD2
TGTGCCCCAGCAAAGATCTTAGGACTAGCGGGGCCCAATGAGCAGTTCTTC
CAPAKILGLAGPNEQFF
>TRBV4-2|TRBJ2-3|many|NA
TGTGCCAGCAGCCCCGGGGGCGGTACGCAGTATTTT
CASSPGGGTQYF
>TRBV20-1|TRBJ1-1|many|NA
TGCAGTGCTAGTGATGTTAACACTGAAGCTTTCTTT
CSASDVNTEAFF
>TRBV24-1|TRBJ2-2|few|NA
TGTGCCACCAGTGGTCCCACGGGACAAAGTAGAGGTTACACCGGGGAGCTGTTTTTT
CATSGPTGQSRGYTGELFF
>TRBV11-3|TRBJ2-2|NA|TRBD1
TGTGCCAGCAGCCCCCGACAGGGAGTCACCGGGGAGCTGTTTTTT
CASSPRQGVTGELFF
>TRBV19|TRBJ1-1|few|NA
TGTGCCACCACAGGGTTCAGAGAAGCTTTCTTT
CATTGFREAFF
>TRBV25-1|TRBJ2-7|NA|NA
TGTGCCAGCAGTGAAGGGGGGACCTCCTACGAGCAGTACTTC
CASSEGGTSYEQYF
>TRBV30|TRBJ2-3|NA|NA
TGTGCCTGGAGCAGGGCAGATACGCAGTATTTT
CAWSRADTQYF
>TRBV5-1|TRBJ2-3|few|TRBD1
TGCGCCAGCAGTCGTACAGGGGGCGGCACAGATACGCAGTATTTT
CASSRTGGGTDTQYF
>TRBV10-3|TRBJ1-1|few|NA
TGTGCCATCAGCGACAGGTTAGTTCAGCGACGGAACACTGAAGCTTTCTTT
CAISDRLVQRRNTEAFF
>TRBV4-3|TRBJ1-4|few|NA
TGCGCCAGCAGCCACCTTGGGGGCGAAGAAAAACTGTTTTTT
CASSHLGGEEKLFF
>TRBV7-2|TRBJ1-1|few|NA
TGTGCCAGCAGCCCAAGGCCGGGTCGTAACACTGAAGCTTTCTTT
CASSPRPGRNTEAFF
>TRBV5-1|TRBJ1-2|NA|TRBD1
TGCGCCAGCGGACCAGGGGGTTCGTCCCTGAACTATGGCTACACCTTC
CASGPGGSSLNYGYTF
>TRBV9|TRBJ2-1|NA|TRBD2
TGTGCCAGCAGCTCCCCTAGCGGGGGGGCCAATGAGCAGTTCTTC
CASSSPSGGANEQFF
>TRBV6-2/TRBV6-3|TRBJ2-1|few|TRBD1
TGTGCCAGCAGTTACAGTCGGACAGGCGGGAATGAGCAGTTCTTC
CASSYSRTGGNEQFF
>TRBV20-1|TRBJ1-1|few|NA
TGCAGTGCTAGAGACCCAGGCTTGGGGGGGAACTTCTTT
CSARDPGLGGNFF
>TRBV6-2/TRBV6-3|TRBJ1-1|few|NA
TGTGCCAGCAGATATTCTACAGGGAGAGGGACTGAAGCTTTCTTT
CASRYSTGRGTEAFF
>TRBV5-1|TRBJ2-2|NA|TRBD2
TGCGCCAGCAGAGAGGTCCCGGGGGGCACCGGGGAGCTGTTTTTT
CASREVPGGTGELFF
>TRBV10-2|TRBJ2-5|few|TRBD2
TGCGCCAGCAGTGAGTCGTCTAGCGGGAGTCAAGAGACCCAGTACTTC
CASSESSSGSQETQYF
>TRBV7-8|TRBJ2-3|many|NA
TGTGCCAGCAGCTTAGGTCCCGGTCGGGATACGCAGTATTTT
CASSLGPGRDTQYF
>TRBV12-3/TRBV12-4|TRBJ2-1|many|TRBD2
TGTGCCAGCAGCCCGAGCGGGGGAGGACATGAGCAGTTCTTC
CASSPSGGGHEQFF
>TRBV12-3/TRBV12-4|TRBJ2-3|NA|NA
TGTGCCAGCGGGATCTGGGGAGGTACGCAGTATTTT
CASGIWGGTQYF
>TRBV27|TRBJ1-4|many|TRBD1
TGTGCCAGCAGTACAGGGGCAACTAATGAAAAACTGTTTTTT
CASSTGATNEKLFF
>TRBV24-1|TRBJ2-3|few|NA
TGTGCCACAAGAGACGGGTCGGATACGCAGTATTTT
CATRDGSDTQYF
>TRBV3-1|TRBJ2-1|few|NA
TGTGCCAGCAGCCAAGATCCTATACTCCGCTCCTACAATGAGCAGTTCTTC
CASSQDPILRSYNEQFF
>TRBV12-3/TRBV12-4|TRBJ2-1|few|TRBD1
TGTGCCAGCAGTTCCGGGACAGAATACAATGAGCAGTTCTTC
CASSSGTEYNEQFF
>TRBV6-6|TRBJ1-2|few|NA
TGTGCCAGCAGTTACCCACGGGGGACCGAGAATGGCGGTGGCTACACCTTC
CASSYPRGTENGGGYTF
>TRBV7-9|TRBJ1-1|few|TRBD1
TGTGCCAGCAGCACGACAGGGGGCGCTGAAGCTTTCTTT
CASSTTGGAEAFF
>TRBV9|TRBJ1-6|NA|NA
TGTGCCAGCAGCGTATCTCTCTCTGGGTCACCCCTCCACTTT
CASSVSLSGSPLHF
>TRBV7-8|TRBJ2-5|NA|TRBD2
TGTGCCAGCAGCTTAGGGACTAGCGGGGGCGGTTTAGAGACCCAGTACTTC
CASSLGTSGGGLETQYF
>TRBV5-1|TRBJ2-7|NA|TRBD1
TGCGCCAGCAGCTCGAACAGGGGCTACGAGCAGTACTTC
CASSSNRGYEQYF
>TRBV28|TRBJ2-1|NA|NA
TGTGCCAGCTGGGGTAGCCATGAGCAGTTCTTC
CASWGSHEQFF
>TRBV5-4|TRBJ2-3|few|NA
TGTGCCAGCAGCTCATGGACGGGACCAACGATAGATACGCAGTATTTT
CASSSWTGPTIDTQYF
>TRBV27|TRBJ2-3|NA|TRBD2
TGTGCCAGCAGGCCCGGACTAGCGGGGGGCGCGAATACGCAGTATTTT
CASRPGLAGGANTQYF
>TRBV5-1|TRBJ2-7|few|TRBD2
TGCGCCAGCAGCCCCGGCGGACTAGCTTACGAGCAGTACTTC
CASSPGGLAYEQYF
>TRBV9|TRBJ1-2|NA|NA
TGTGCCAGCAGCGTAGGAGGGACCCCCAACTATGGCTACACCTTC
CASSVGGTPNYGYTF
>TRBV6-5|TRBJ2-3|NA|NA
TGTGCCAGCAGGCGGGTGGCCGTGCCAGATACGCAGTATTTT
CASRRVAVPDTQYF
>TRBV12-3/TRBV12-4|TRBJ1-2|many|NA
TGTGCCAGCAGTCCAACCGGGCCTCAGACCTACTATGGCTACACCTTC
CASSPTGPQTYYGYTF
>TRBV5-6|TRBJ2-3|NA|NA
TGTGCCAGCAGCTTCCAGGGAAATACGCAGTATTTT
CASSFQGNTQYF
>TRBV6-2/TRBV6-3|TRBJ1-1|few|NA
TGTGCCAGCAGTCCTGGCATAGACGCGGTTCCTGAAGCTTTCTTT
CASSPGIDAVPEAFF
>TRBV12-3/TRBV12-4|TRBJ2-2|NA|NA
TGTGCCAGCAGGTCTAGGAGTTTGAACACCGGGGAGCTGTTTTTT
CASRSRSLNTGELFF
>TRBV7-9|TRBJ2-5|few|NA
TGTGCCAGCAGCCGAGTCGGGGTCCAAGAGACCCAGTACTTC
CASSRVGVQETQYF
>TRBV10-2|TRBJ2-7|NA|TRBD2
TGCGCCAGCAGTGTTCTAGCGGGGGTATACGAGCAGTACTTC
CASSVLAGVYEQYF
>TRBV10-3|TRBJ1-2|NA|NA
TGTGCCATCAGTCTGGGTGCGGGGAAGGGCGGCTACACCTTC
CAISLGAGKGGYTF
>TRBV9|TRBJ2-3|NA|NA
TGTGCCAGCAGCGTAGAGGGGTACCGCACAGATACGCAGTATTTT
CASSVEGYRTDTQYF
>TRBV28|TRBJ2-3|many|NA
TGTGCCAGCAGATCCGTGACAGATACGCAGTATTTT
CASRSVTDTQYF
>TRBV7-7|TRBJ2-1|few|NA
TGTGCTAGCAGCTTAGCAGGGGGGCAGTCCTACAATGAGCAGTTCTTC
CASSLAGGQSYNEQFF
>TRBV5-6|TRBJ1-1|NA|NA
TGTGCCAGCAGCTTGGATCCCCCGAGTATGAACACTGAAGCTTTTTTT
CASSLDPPSMNTEAFF
>TRBV3-1|TRBJ1-6|NA|NA
TGTGCCAGCAGCCAAGTTATCTCCAGGGTCGATTCACCCCTCCACTTT
CASSQVISRVDSPLHF
>TRBV7-2|TRBJ2-3|NA|NA
TGTGCCAGCAGCCGCTGGGGGGCGAGCACAGATACGCAGTATTTT
CASSRWGASTDTQYF